The 23 T cell receptor beta chains reported below all come from one sample, sequenced in a study of T-cell reconstitution after alpha-beta-depleted transplantation in children. Unique molecular identifiers were used to barcode this TCRbeta library. TCRdb reprocessed the PCR reads with MiXCR, giving one entry per CDR3 protein. The sample records approximately 590,000 distinct CDR3 sequences, about 10% being singletons. Sequences were derived from PBMCs from the stem cell graft donor, sampled from the stem cell graft. These TCRs come from a human donor who donated a stem cell graft to a child with acute myeloid leukemia.

The chain links TRBV28 to TRBJ2-7, with 11 bases matching TRBD2. Losses at the gene ends were 6 bases for V and 6 bases for J; bases not matched to a gene: 10. The CDR3 length is 15 residues. The germline CDR1 and CDR2 sequences are MDHEN and SYDVKM. This chain's CDR3 is CASRLPTGTSGEQYF. The CDR3 DNA reads as TGTGCCAGCAGACTCCCTACCGGGACTAGCGGCGAGCAGTACTTC.

The chain uses TRBV7-8 and TRBJ1-1; tentatively, D is TRBD1 (5 bases). V shed 5 bases and J shed 8 bases, with 18 bases lying between them. CDR1 is SGHVS and CDR2 is FQNEAQ in the germline V gene. CDR3 length equals 14 residues. The CDR3 sequence is CASSRGAGRNEAFF. The CDR3 coding sequence is TGTGCCAGCAGCCGAGGGGCGGGACGGAACGAAGCTTTCTTT.

This clonotype was detected only a few times. The chain combines TRBV7-2 with TRBJ2-7, with 8 bases fitting TRBD2. Germline lookup yields CDR1 SGHTA and CDR2 FQGNSA. Trimming at V came to 3 bases and at J to 2 bases, leaving 9 bases not matched to a gene. The length of the CDR3 is 16 residues. CDR3 in DNA: TGTGCCAGCAGCTTTGGGGAATCGGGACTAGCCTACGAGCAGTACTTC. Translated, it gives CASSFGESGLAYEQYF.

The sample holds many counts of this clonotype. This chain uses TRBV29-1 with TRBJ1-2; D might be TRBD1 (5 bases). CDR3 length: 13 residues. With 7 bases removed from V and 4 bases from J, the gap between germline ends came to 16 bases. Germline V gene data show CDR1 as SQVTM and CDR2 as ANQGSEA. CDR3 bases: TGCAGCGCCGGGACTTCGGCGGGCTATGGCTACACCTTC. Its protein product is CSAGTSAGYGYTF.

This sequence joins TRBV11-2 and TRBJ2-1; 9 bases agree with TRBD1. CDR3 length: 12 residues. The junction had 5 bases not matched to a gene; V was cut back by 5 bases and J by 12 bases. The germline V gene has CDR1 SGHAT and CDR2 FQNNGV. The CDR3 DNA follows: TGTGCCAGCAGCCCCGACAGGGGGTTGCAGTTCTTC. It yields the protein CASSPDRGLQFF.

The chain is built from TRBV28 and TRBJ2-7; 7 bases match TRBD1. Trimming took 4 bases from V and 3 from J; bases not matched to a gene: 9. The CDR3 is 15 residues long. Germline lookup yields CDR1 MDHEN and CDR2 SYDVKM. CDR3 DNA sequence: TGTGCCAGCAGTTCGACAGGGAATACATTCTACGAGCAGTACTTC. It specifies CASSSTGNTFYEQYF. Complete variable domain (other parts from reference TRBV28 and TRBJ2-7): DVKVTQSSRYLVKRTGEKVFLECVQDMDHENMFWYRQDPGLGLRLIYFSYDVKMKEKGDIPEGYSVSREKKERFSLILESASTNQTSMYLCASSSTGNTFYEQYFGPGTRLTVT.

This clonotype turned up a few times. V and J are TRBV7-2 and TRBJ1-5; unclear D gene. The CDR3 is 14 amino acids. Germline V lookup: CDR1 SGHTA, CDR2 FQGNSA. The V end was cut by 6 bases, the J end by 2 bases, with 11 bases between. The CDR3 protein is CASSRTRGNQPQHF. For the CDR3, the DNA is TGTGCCAGCAGTCGGACCCGGGGCAATCAGCCCCAGCATTTT.

This clonotype was found a few times. This chain links TRBV7-3 with TRBJ2-2; either TRBD1 or TRBD2 may fit D (5 bases each). From germline, CDR1 is SGHTA and CDR2 FQGTGA. With 5 bases removed from V and 3 bases from J, the gap between germline ends came to 28 bases. The CDR3 extends over 20 amino acids. The CDR3 reads CASSRDPLEPFKGDTGELFF. In DNA, the CDR3 is TGTGCCAGCAGCCGGGATCCTTTAGAACCTTTCAAAGGGGACACCGGGGAGCTGTTTTTT. Variable domain in full (rest from reference TRBV7-3 and TRBJ2-2): GAGVSQTPSNKVTEKGKYVELRCDPISGHTALYWYRQSLGQGPEFLIYFQGTGAADDSGLPNDRFFAVRPEGSVSTLKIQRTERGDSAVYLCASSRDPLEPFKGDTGELFFGEGSRLTVL.

This clonotype has only a few counts. The chain has TRBV29-1 and TRBJ2-3, with no clear D. Per germline, CDR1 SQVTM and CDR2 ANQGSEA. The CDR3 consists of 12 residues. V lost 2 bases and J 4 bases, leaving 7 bases between the germline ends. The CDR3 here is CSVEWRPDTQYF. The CDR3 coding sequence is TGCAGCGTTGAATGGAGACCAGATACGCAGTATTTT.

The chain employs TRBV12-3 or TRBV12-4 and TRBJ1-1; no reliable D call. The V end lost 3 bases, the J end lost 3 bases, and 14 bases lay between the germline ends. CDR3 length: 15 amino acids. CDR3: CASSFTPSRDTEAFF. DNA for the CDR3: TGTGCCAGCAGTTTCACCCCAAGCCGGGACACTGAAGCTTTCTTT.

This clonotype was recorded a few times. V and J are TRBV7-3 and TRBJ2-7, with D hard to call. Germline-derived CDR1 and CDR2 are SGHTA and FQGTGA. Trimming cost V 0 bases and J 6 bases, with 9 bases left between them. The CDR3 is 13 amino acids. CDR3 sequence: CASSLTSSGEQYF. Here the CDR3 DNA reads TGTGCCAGCAGCTTAACCTCATCGGGCGAGCAGTACTTC.

This clonotype was recorded many times. The chain is built from TRBV11-2 and TRBJ2-3; TRBD2 aligns across 9 bases. The CDR3 consists of 16 residues. Trimming removed 1 base from V and 3 bases from J; junction bases left unmatched: 5. Germline-derived CDR1 and CDR2 are SGHAT and FQNNGV. In DNA, the CDR3 is TGTGCCAGCAGCTTAGTAGCGGGAGTTGGGACAGATACGCAGTATTTT. It is translated as CASSLVAGVGTDTQYF.

Many counts were recorded for this clonotype. The chain has TRBV7-2 and TRBJ2-3, with D maybe TRBD2 (6 bases). Germline lookup yields CDR1 SGHTA and CDR2 FQGNSA. The CDR3 totals 16 residues. The V end lost 2 bases, the J end lost 0 bases, and 12 bases lay between the germline ends. CDR3 loop: CASSLRVAASTDTQYF. DNA for the CDR3: TGTGCCAGCAGCTTAAGGGTAGCGGCTAGCACAGATACGCAGTATTTT.

The chain carries TRBV28 and TRBJ2-7; D is undetermined. CDR1 MDHEN and CDR2 SYDVKM come from the germline V gene. The CDR3 is 14 residues long. Trimming removed 6 bases from V and 0 bases from J, with 12 bases in between. The CDR3 DNA follows: TGTGCCAGCAGAGACCGGGTCCGCTCCTACGAGCAGTACTTC. It translates to CASRDRVRSYEQYF.

The CDR3 sequence is CASSARSGTGGHGYTF. CDR3 sequence (DNA): TGTGCCAGCAGTGCCCGATCAGGGACAGGGGGCCATGGCTACACCTTC. V usage is TRBV12-3 or TRBV12-4 and J usage is TRBJ1-2; TRBD1 agrees at 12 bases. This CDR3 has 16 amino acids. J gave up 6 bases and V 5 bases, and 10 bases lay outside the gene matches.

The J gene is TRBJ2-5, the V gene TRBV4-3; D gene uncertain. The CDR3 length is 13 residues. Trimming stripped 4 bases from V and 11 bases from J, with 17 bases between. Germline V CDR1 and CDR2: LGHNA, YSLEER. This chain's CDR3 is CASSPQRPGVQYF. The DNA of the CDR3 is TGCGCCAGCAGCCCTCAGAGGCCGGGCGTACAGTACTTC.

The J gene is TRBJ2-7, the V gene TRBV20-1, with D tentatively TRBD2 (6 bases). The CDR3 totals 15 residues. V was trimmed by 6 bases and J by 4 bases, leaving 22 bases between them. CDR1 is DFQATT, CDR2 SNEGSKA, per germline (reference sequence). CDR3 region: CSAKEGTGARYEQYF. The CDR3, as DNA: TGCAGTGCGAAAGAGGGAACGGGAGCAAGGTACGAGCAGTACTTC.

The chain is built from TRBV4-3 and TRBJ2-1; the D gene is possibly TRBD2 (6 bases). With 1 base removed from V and 4 bases from J, the gap between germline ends came to 17 bases. CDR3 length: 17 amino acids. Germline CDR1 and CDR2: LGHNA and YSLEER. CDR3 in amino acids: CASSQVHRGNGYNEQFF. CDR3 coding DNA: TGCGCCAGCAGCCAAGTACATCGGGGGAACGGGTACAATGAGCAGTTCTTC.

This clonotype was found many times. The chain employs TRBV29-1 and TRBJ2-1; weak D call: TRBD1 (6 bases). Germline values: CDR1 SQVTM, CDR2 ANQGSEA. V was clipped by 8 bases and J by 4 bases, with 12 bases between them. CDR3 length: 12 amino acids. CDR3 DNA sequence: TGCAGCAAAGGGACATCATACAATGAGCAGTTCTTC. The encoded protein is CSKGTSYNEQFF.

Comments on this clonotype: This clone may be a read error of a much larger clone one base away. It is likely a read error, because the conserved phenylalanine at the end of the CDR3 is missing. This chain connects TRBV29-1 to TRBJ2-1; 12 bases align to TRBD2. The CDR3 consists of 17 residues. Germline trimming cut 7 bases from V and 6 bases from J; bases unmatched to any gene: 16. Germline V lookup: CDR1 SQVTM, CDR2 ANQGSEA. The CDR3 is CSAQAHLAGGPGNEQFY. The DNA of the CDR3 is TGCAGCGCCCAGGCCCATCTAGCGGGAGGGCCAGGCAATGAGCAGTTCTAC.

This chain connects TRBV20-1 to TRBJ2-3, with TRBD2 identical over 7 bases. The germline CDR1 and CDR2 sequences are DFQATT and SNEGSKA (reference sequence). V lost 3 bases, J lost 4 bases, and 7 bases stayed unmatched. The CDR3 length is 14 residues. CDR3 coding DNA: TGCAGTGCTAGCAGAGCGGGACGGGCAGATACGCAGTATTTT. Translation: CSASRAGRADTQYF.

This clonotype has only a few counts. V is TRBV2 and J is TRBJ2-2; the match to TRBD2 covers 7 bases. The germline V gene encodes CDR1 SNHLY and CDR2 FYNNEI. The length of the CDR3 is 15 residues. The ends lost 6 bases at V and 4 bases at J; junction bases unmatched: 8. This CDR3 is CASRGQRDSTGELFF. The CDR3 DNA is TGTGCCAGCAGAGGCCAGCGGGATTCCACCGGGGAGCTGTTTTTT.

In regard to this clonotype: Just one base apart from a much larger clone, this may be a read error. The chain is built from TRBV6-1 and TRBJ2-7; D may be TRBD1 (6 bases). Germline V gene lookup returns CDR1 MNHNS and CDR2 SASEGT. V lost 0 bases and J lost 2, with 11 bases in between. This CDR3 spans 15 amino acids. The CDR3 loop is CASSEATGITYEQYF. The CDR3 DNA follows: TGTGCCAGCAGTGAAGCGACAGGTATAACCTACGAGCAGTACTTC.